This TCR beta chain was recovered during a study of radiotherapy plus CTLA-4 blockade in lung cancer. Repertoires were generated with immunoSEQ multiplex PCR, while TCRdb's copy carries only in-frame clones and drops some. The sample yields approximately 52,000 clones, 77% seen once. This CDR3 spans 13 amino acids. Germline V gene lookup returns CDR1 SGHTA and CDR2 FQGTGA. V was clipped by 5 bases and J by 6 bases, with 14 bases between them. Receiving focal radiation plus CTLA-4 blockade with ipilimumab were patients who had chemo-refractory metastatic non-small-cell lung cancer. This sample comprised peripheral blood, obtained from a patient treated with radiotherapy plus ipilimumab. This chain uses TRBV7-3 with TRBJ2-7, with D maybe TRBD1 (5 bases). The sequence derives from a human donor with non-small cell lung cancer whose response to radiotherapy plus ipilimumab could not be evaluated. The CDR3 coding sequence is TGTGCCAGCAGCCGTATTAAGGGGATCGAGCAGTACTTC. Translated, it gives CASSRIKGIEQYF.